What follows is one T cell receptor (beta chain) and its context. Antigen specificity is unknown. Unique molecular identifiers were incorporated when the TCRbeta library was constructed. One entry per CDR3 protein results from TCRdb running MiXCR on the PCR reads. Of a few hundred thousand distinct CDR3 sequences listed, approximately 30% were seen once; the top ten hold 35% to 40%. The germline V gene encodes CDR1 SGHRS and CDR2 YFSETQ. CDR3 length equals 15 residues. The ends were cut back, 0 bases at V and 5 bases at J, with 11 bases in the middle. This specimen belongs to a study of T-cell reconstitution after alpha-beta-depleted transplantation in children. General observations from the study: Alpha-beta T cells present about two months after transplant were reported to originate from several hundred expanded graft clones. In some patients, recipient T cells and intrathymic progenitors surviving conditioning explained high day-60 diversity.

The source material was PBMCs, sampled before TCRalphabeta/CD19-depleted stem cell transplant. This rearrangement joins TRBV5-1 to TRBJ1-4; D unresolved. This receptor was identified in a boy under three years old with Wiskott-Aldrich syndrome, due to receive a stem cell transplant. The CDR3 reads CASSLGKARNEKLFF. CDR3 sequence (DNA): TGCGCCAGCAGCTTGGGGAAGGCCCGCAATGAAAAACTGTTTTTT. The whole variable domain, filled in from reference TRBV5-1 and TRBJ1-4, reads KAGVTQTPRYLIKTRGQQVTLSCSPISGHRSVSWYQQTPGQGLQFLFEYFSETQRNKGNFPGRFSGRQFSNSRSEMNVSTLELGDSALYLCASSLGKARNEKLFFGSGTQLSVL.